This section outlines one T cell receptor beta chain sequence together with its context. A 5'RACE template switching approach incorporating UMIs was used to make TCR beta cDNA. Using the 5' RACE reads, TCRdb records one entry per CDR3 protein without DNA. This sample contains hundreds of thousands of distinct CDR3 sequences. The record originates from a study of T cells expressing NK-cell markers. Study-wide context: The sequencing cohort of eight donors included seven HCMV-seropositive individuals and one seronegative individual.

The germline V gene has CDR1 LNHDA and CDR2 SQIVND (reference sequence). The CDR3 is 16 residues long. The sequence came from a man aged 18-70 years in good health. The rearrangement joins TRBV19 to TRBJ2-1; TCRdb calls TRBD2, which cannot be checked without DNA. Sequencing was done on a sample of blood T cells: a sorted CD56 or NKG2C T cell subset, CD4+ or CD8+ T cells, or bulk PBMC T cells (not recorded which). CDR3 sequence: CASSRTSGGIYNEQFF.